Below, one T cell receptor (beta chain) is given with its context. The entry originates in a study of human T cells and chemical hapten exposure. Described time point: patch test 2, 6 weeks after DPC sensitization. Treatment of the sample: therapeutic diphenylcyclopropenone sensitization with weekly scalp DPC. Trimming took 8 bases from V and 0 from J, leaving 19 bases between them. There are 16 residues in the CDR3. Per germline, CDR1 MNHEY and CDR2 SMNVEV (reference sequence). TCRdb passed the RACE reads through MiXCR, listing each CDR3 protein once. The sample includes about 84,000 distinct CDR3 sequences, approximately 10% seen only once; the top ten take approximately 2.3%.

The TCR comes from a woman aged 30 to 39 with alopecia areata. Some clones in this sample may be carry-over from other donors' samples. This chain links TRBV27 with TRBJ1-1; a weak D match, TRBD1 (6 bases). The sequences come from whole blood, collected in connection with sensitization to the hapten diphenylcyclopropenone (DPC). The CDR3 sequence: CASYPRGGGMNTEAFF. In nucleotides, the CDR3 is TGTGCCAGCTACCCGCGGGGGGGCGGAATGAACACTGAAGCTTTCTTT.